Below, 32 T cell receptor beta chains from the same sample are listed, as sequenced in a study of blood T cell repertoires in COVID-19. Some clones are missing from TCRdb's copy, which holds only in-frame ones; the method was immunoSEQ multiplex PCR. The table has about 380,000 clones, more than 70% seen once. Sequenced material: PBMCs or T cells enriched from blood (not recorded which). The receptors come from a young woman who had recovered from COVID-19.

This chain connects TRBV6-4 to TRBJ2-3; D is perhaps TRBD2 (6 bases). The CDR3 is made up of 15 amino acids. Germline V lookup: CDR1 MRHNA, CDR2 SNTAGT. V lost 3 bases and J lost 5, with 15 bases in between. The CDR3 reads CASSELEGSQDTQYF. CDR3 in DNA: TGTGCCAGCAGTGAGTTGGAGGGGTCGCAAGATACGCAGTATTTT.

Comments on this clone: The identical CDR3 is also encoded by other nucleotide sequences in the sample. The chain combines TRBV2 with TRBJ2-7, with D hard to call. This CDR3 region has 12 residues. Germline V lookup: CDR1 SNHLY, CDR2 FYNNEI. The ends were cut back, 4 bases at V and 3 bases at J, with 7 bases in the middle. The CDR3 coding sequence is TGTGCCAGCAGTGGGGCCAGCTACGAGCAGTACTTC. Translation gives CASSGASYEQYF.

The J gene is TRBJ1-5, the V gene TRBV6-2 or TRBV6-3; D possibly corresponds to TRBD1 (5 bases). Trimming took off 2 bases at V and 0 bases at J, with 8 bases between the two ends. The CDR3 sequence is 15 residues long. Germline assignment: CDR1 MNHEY and CDR2 SVGEGT. The CDR3, as DNA: TGTGCCAGCAGTTACAGGGGTTATAGCAATCAGCCCCAGCATTTT. It encodes CASSYRGYSNQPQHF.

In the case of this clone: An end of the junction differs from the germline gene, which may be a read error. The chain employs TRBV7-9 and TRBJ1-1, with D tentatively TRBD1 (5 bases). Per the germline V gene, CDR1 is SEHNR and CDR2 is FQNEAQ (reference sequence). The CDR3 is 10 amino acids. CDR3 region: CASSLTMGGF. The DNA of the CDR3 is TGTGCCAGCAGTCTTACGATGGGGGGTTTT. The full variable domain, its missing parts supplied by reference TRBV7-9 and TRBJ1-1, is DTGVSQNPRHKITKRGQNVTFRCDPISEHNRLYWYRQTLGQGPEFLTYFQNEAQLEKSRLLSDRFSAERPKGSFSTLEIQRTEQGDSAMYLCASSLTMGGFGQGTRLTVV.

This clone was detected once. The rearrangement links TRBV6-5 to TRBJ2-7, with 7 bases fitting TRBD1. The V segment lost 5 bases and the J segment 1 base; nucleotides outside the gene matches: 2. This CDR3 has 13 amino acids. CDR1 is MNHEY and CDR2 is SVGAGI in the germline V gene. The DNA of the CDR3 is TGTGCCAGCAGTACGGGACAGTCCTACGAGCAGTACTTC. Translating it yields CASSTGQSYEQYF.

The V and J genes are TRBV27 and TRBJ1-3; maybe TRBD1 (6 bases). The CDR3 extends over 15 amino acids. Trimming pared 4 bases from V and 4 bases from J, leaving 14 bases between. Germline V gene data show CDR1 as MNHEY and CDR2 as SMNVEV (reference sequence). The DNA of the CDR3 is TGTGCCAGCAGTTCGGGACACGCTCTCGGAAACACCATATATTTT. This translates into CASSSGHALGNTIYF.

The gene calls are TRBV4-1 and TRBJ1-6; D might be TRBD1 (6 bases). V lost 1 base and J 10 bases, leaving 17 bases between the germline ends. Germline CDR1 and CDR2: MGHRA and YSYEKL. The CDR3 spans 16 residues. This CDR3 reads CASSQGGGDIASPLHF. The CDR3 DNA sequence: TGCGCCAGCAGCCAAGGAGGGGGTGACATAGCGTCACCCCTCCACTTT.

This clone was detected once. The rearrangement joins TRBV5-6 to TRBJ2-1; 9 positions agree with TRBD1. The CDR3 is 15 residues long. Looked up from germline, CDR1 is SGHDT and CDR2 is YYEEEE. The J segment lost 6 bases and the V segment lost 1 base, leaving 5 bases of the junction unmatched. The CDR3 nucleotides read TGTGCCAGCAGCTTGTTACAGGGGGCAATCAATGAGCAGTTCTTC. Residues: CASSLLQGAINEQFF. Using reference TRBV5-6 and TRBJ2-1 for the parts outside the CDR3, the full variable domain is DAGVTQSPTHLIKTRGQQVTLRCSPKSGHDTVSWYQQALGQGPQFIFQYYEEEERQRGNFPDRFSGHQFPNYSSELNVNALLLGDSALYLCASSLLQGAINEQFFGPGTRLTVL.

V is TRBV5-4 and J is TRBJ1-2, with D unclear. CDR3 length equals 12 residues. Per the germline V gene, CDR1 is SGHNT and CDR2 is YYREEE (reference sequence). V was clipped by 4 bases and J by 8 bases, with 12 bases between them. The CDR3 reads CASSINSGGYTF. The CDR3 DNA reads as TGTGCCAGCAGCATAAACAGCGGAGGCTACACCTTC.

In the case of this clone: The same CDR3 arises from other DNA sequences in this sample as well. J is TRBJ1-4 and V is TRBV3-1 (or the pseudogene TRBV3-2); 7 nucleotides line up with TRBD1. The CDR3 is 14 residues long. J gave up 4 bases and V 4 bases, and 3 bases lay outside the gene matches. CDR1 and CDR2 (germline): LGHDT, YNNKEL (reference sequence). CDR3 in amino acids: CASSPGQINEKLFF. The CDR3 bases are TGTGCCAGCAGCCCGGGACAGATTAATGAAAAACTGTTTTTT.

DNA for the CDR3: TGTGCCAGCAGTAAGGCAGGGGAAGGCTATGGCTACACCTTC. This sequence encodes CASSKAGEGYGYTF. This chain connects TRBV6-5 to TRBJ1-2, with a possible D match to TRBD1 (6 bases). The germline V and J ends were trimmed by 5 bases and 4 bases, with 14 bases remaining between them. CDR1 and CDR2 from the germline V gene are MNHEY and SVGAGI. CDR3 length: 14 residues.

The chain joins TRBV27 to TRBJ1-1, with 7 bases lining up with TRBD1. From germline, CDR1 is MNHEY and CDR2 SMNVEV (reference sequence). This CDR3 comprises 15 residues. J was trimmed by 4 bases and V by 8 bases; bases with no gene match: 13. The CDR3 region has the DNA TGTGCCAGCTCCCCCCCGACAGGGCGGCTCACTGAAGCTTTCTTT. Translated: CASSPPTGRLTEAFF.

The chain joins TRBV4-2 to TRBJ2-1; 11 positions match TRBD2. The junction had 8 bases not matched to a gene; V was cut back by 1 base and J by 0 bases. Looked up from germline, CDR1 is LGHNA and CDR2 is YNFKEQ. The CDR3 is made up of 19 amino acids. Here the CDR3 reads CASSQGIGTSGYSYNEQFF. The CDR3, as DNA: TGTGCCAGCAGCCAAGGAATCGGGACTAGCGGTTACTCCTACAATGAGCAGTTCTTC.

The CDR3 spells CASSSSGQGDGYTF. The DNA of the CDR3 is TGTGCCAGCAGCAGCTCGGGACAGGGAGACGGCTACACCTTC. The chain uses TRBV7-3 and TRBJ1-2; 9 bases fit TRBD1. This CDR3 comprises 14 residues. Germline lookup yields CDR1 SGHTA and CDR2 FQGTGA. V shed 5 bases and J 8 bases; nucleotides not matched to a gene: 9.

The chain is built from TRBV7-9 and TRBJ2-7; D perhaps matches TRBD1 (6 bases). Germline V CDR1 and CDR2: SEHNR, FQNEAQ (reference sequence). CDR3 length: 14 residues. V gave up 4 bases and J gave up 6 bases, with 16 bases separating them. CDR3 sequence: CASSYDRLLAEQYF. CDR3 nucleotide sequence: TGTGCCAGCAGCTACGACAGGCTCCTCGCCGAGCAGTACTTC.

This clone has a handful of counts. This chain uses TRBV9 with TRBJ2-2, with D uncertain. The CDR3 sequence is 14 residues long. Germline lookup yields CDR1 SGDLS and CDR2 YYNGEE. The ends were cut back, 3 bases at V and 0 bases at J, with 6 bases in the middle. DNA for the CDR3: TGTGCCAGCAGCGGTGCGGCGAACACCGGGGAGCTGTTTTTT. It specifies CASSGAANTGELFF.

This sequence joins TRBV29-1 and TRBJ1-2; 7 bases agree with TRBD1. V dropped 0 bases and J dropped 3; count of bases not matched to a gene: 4. The germline V gene has CDR1 SQVTM and CDR2 ANQGSEA. CDR3 size: 14 residues. The CDR3 coding sequence is TGCAGCGTTGAAGAGGTAGACAGGGACTATGGCTACACCTTC. This sequence encodes CSVEEVDRDYGYTF.

V usage is TRBV6-5 and J usage is TRBJ2-7, with D unresolved. V lost 0 bases to trimming and J lost 4 bases, with 10 bases between them. Germline CDR1 and CDR2: MNHEY and SVGAGI. CDR3 length: 14 residues. The CDR3 DNA follows: TGTGCCAGCAGTTACTCTCCATATAGATACGAGCAGTACTTC. Its translation is CASSYSPYRYEQYF.

This clone was recorded only once. The chain couples TRBV7-3 to TRBJ2-5, with 11 bases aligning to TRBD2. With V trimmed by 5 bases and J by 5 bases, 10 bases remained unmatched. This CDR3 contains 16 residues. Germline loops: CDR1 SGHTA, CDR2 FQGTGA. The CDR3 loop is CASSPDTSGGGETQYF. CDR3 DNA: TGTGCCAGCAGCCCCGATACTAGCGGGGGTGGGGAGACCCAGTACTTC.

This clone was recorded once. V usage is TRBV5-1 and J usage is TRBJ2-7; 10 bases are a match to TRBD1. Losses at the gene ends were 5 bases for V and 5 bases for J; bases not matched to a gene: 10. The CDR3 is 15 residues long. CDR1 is SGHRS and CDR2 is YFSETQ in the germline V gene. CDR3 amino acids: CASRSPGTGADEQYF. The CDR3 region has the DNA TGCGCCAGCAGGTCCCCCGGGACAGGGGCGGACGAGCAGTACTTC.

This chain connects TRBV15 to TRBJ2-3, with a possible D match to TRBD1 (6 bases). The V end lost 5 bases, the J end lost 0 bases, and 21 bases lay between the germline ends. The CDR3 covers 18 residues. The germline CDR1 and CDR2 sequences are LNHNV and YYDKDF (reference sequence). The CDR3 here is CATSGKDGRQGSTDTQYF. In nucleotides, the CDR3 is TGTGCCACCAGCGGTAAAGATGGACGGCAGGGGAGCACAGATACGCAGTATTTT.

Worth noting for this clone: The same CDR3 is also encoded by other DNA sequences in this sample. The gene calls are TRBV3-1 (or the pseudogene TRBV3-2) and TRBJ1-2, with D tentatively TRBD1 (6 bases). Germline V gene sequence: CDR1 LGHDT, CDR2 YNNKEL (reference sequence). The V and J ends lost 4 bases and 8 bases respectively, with 11 bases between them. The CDR3 has 12 residues. The CDR3 DNA sequence: TGTGCCAGCAGCCTACTACAGGGCGGCTACACCTTC. It encodes CASSLLQGGYTF.

V and J are TRBV13 and TRBJ1-3; no firm D call. The ends were cut back, 5 bases at V and 1 base at J, with 12 bases in the middle. Germline CDR1 and CDR2: PRHDT and FYEKMQ (reference sequence). The CDR3 is 15 amino acids. DNA for the CDR3: TGTGCCAGCAGCCAAACAGAGACATCTGGAAACACCATATATTTT. Protein sequence: CASSQTETSGNTIYF.

This clone was picked up a small number of times. The chain has TRBV6-6 and TRBJ2-7, with TRBD1 matching over 9 bases. The CDR3 contains 12 residues. V was clipped by 6 bases and J by 6 bases; unmatched bases: 3. The V gene's germline CDR1 is MNHNY and CDR2 SVGAGI (reference sequence). The CDR3 sequence is CASRDRGGEQYF. The CDR3 nucleotides read TGTGCCAGCAGGGACAGGGGAGGCGAGCAGTACTTC.

As for this clone: A read error may account for a junction end that differs from germline. J is TRBJ2-7 and V is TRBV2, with D possibly matching TRBD1 (5 bases). This CDR3 is built from 13 residues. Germline V gene sequence: CDR1 SNHLY, CDR2 FYNNEI. The CDR3 DNA is TGTGTCAGCAGTGGGGCAGGGCCTTACGAGCAGTACTTC. This gives the protein CVSSGAGPYEQYF.

The chain links TRBV5-1 to TRBJ2-1, with TRBD2 matching over 14 bases. Per germline, CDR1 SGHRS and CDR2 YFSETQ. CDR3 length equals 16 residues. V lost 4 bases and J lost 7; bases outside the gene matches: 7. CDR3 nucleotide sequence: TGCGCCAGCAGCCTGCGGACTAGCGGGGGGCTAAATGAGCAGTTCTTC. Encoded protein: CASSLRTSGGLNEQFF.

This rearrangement joins TRBV6-4 to TRBJ1-4; 10 bases align to TRBD1. With V trimmed by 4 bases and J by 4 bases, 3 bases remained unmatched. CDR3 length: 15 amino acids. Germline V CDR1 and CDR2: MRHNA, SNTAGT. The CDR3: CASSAGTGVNEKLFF. In nucleotides, the CDR3 is TGTGCCAGCAGTGCCGGGACAGGGGTTAATGAAAAACTGTTTTTT.

The chain links TRBV7-2 to TRBJ2-7; TRBD1 aligns across 11 bases. The V segment lost 5 bases and the J segment 3 bases; nucleotides outside the gene matches: 3. CDR3 length: 14 amino acids. The V gene's germline CDR1 is SGHTA and CDR2 FQGNSA. For the CDR3, the DNA is TGTGCCAGCAGCCCGGGACAGGGGGGCTACGAGCAGTACTTC. Translated: CASSPGQGGYEQYF.

The chain recombines TRBV5-6 with TRBJ2-4; the D gene is possibly TRBD1 (6 bases). V gave up 4 bases and J gave up 0 bases, with 14 bases separating them. The CDR3 is made up of 16 amino acids. Germline assignment: CDR1 SGHDT and CDR2 YYEEEE. Written as DNA, the CDR3 is TGTGCCAGCAGCCCAAACAGGGACCTAGCCAAAAACATTCAGTACTTC. Protein product: CASSPNRDLAKNIQYF.

V gene TRBV27 combines with J gene TRBJ1-2; weak D call: TRBD1 (5 bases). The CDR3 is made up of 15 amino acids. The germline CDR1 and CDR2 sequences are MNHEY and SMNVEV (reference sequence). Trimming removed 3 bases from V and 4 bases from J, with 15 bases in between. CDR3 region: CASSFEFAGIYGYTF. The CDR3 DNA is TGTGCCAGCAGTTTTGAGTTCGCAGGGATCTATGGCTACACCTTC.

The chain recombines TRBV30 with TRBJ2-7; 7 bases line up with TRBD1. The CDR3 runs 13 residues. The V segment lost 1 base and the J segment 5 bases; nucleotides outside the gene matches: 5. CDR1 is GTSNPN and CDR2 is SVGIG in the germline V gene (reference sequence). The CDR3 sequence is CAWSGAGGDEQYF. In DNA form, the CDR3 reads TGTGCCTGGAGTGGGGCAGGGGGAGACGAGCAGTACTTC.

This clone appeared a single time. The V call is TRBV6-1, the J call TRBJ1-2; TRBD1 agrees at 8 bases. Losses at the gene ends were 2 bases for V and 8 bases for J; bases not matched to a gene: 10. CDR1 and CDR2 (germline): MNHNS, SASEGT. The CDR3 spans 15 residues. CDR3 in amino acids: CASSEIGGQGRGYTF. CDR3 nucleotide sequence: TGTGCCAGCAGTGAAATTGGAGGACAGGGCCGGGGCTACACCTTC.